These 27 T cell receptor beta chains came from one sample sequenced in a study of cytomegalovirus exposure and HLA in healthy donors. The method was immunoSEQ multiplex PCR; TCRdb's version includes in-frame clones alone and lacks a portion of them. The repertoire holds 90,000 to 120,000 clones, with over 75% as singletons. Sequences were obtained from PBMCs. All receptors come from a woman under 30 in good health and CMV-seronegative.

The V gene is TRBV30, the J gene TRBJ1-2; 7 bases match TRBD1. The CDR3 runs 12 residues. CDR1 is GTSNPN and CDR2 is SVGIG in the germline V gene (reference sequence). J was trimmed by 4 bases and V by 8 bases; bases with no gene match: 7. CDR3 nucleotide sequence: TGTGCCCAGGGGGAAGGATTCTATGGCTACACCTTC. As protein: CAQGEGFYGYTF.

The chain couples TRBV4-2 to TRBJ1-2; D might be TRBD1 (6 bases). Per germline, CDR1 LGHNA and CDR2 YNFKEQ. V was trimmed by 5 bases and J by 4 bases, leaving 14 bases between them. This CDR3 contains 14 residues. The chain's CDR3 is CASSTETGTYGYTF. CDR3 DNA sequence: TGTGCCAGCAGCACCGAGACAGGCACCTATGGCTACACCTTC.

This chain connects TRBV29-1 to TRBJ1-3; D is possibly TRBD1 (5 bases). V shed 3 bases and J shed 3 bases, with 12 bases lying between them. The CDR3 runs to 14 residues. Germline V gives CDR1 SQVTM, CDR2 ANQGSEA. DNA for the CDR3: TGCAGCGTTGACCCCACAGGAATTGGAAACACCATATATTTT. Amino acids: CSVDPTGIGNTIYF.

V is TRBV5-6 and J is TRBJ2-1; no clear D gene. The V end was cut by 1 base, the J end by 7 bases, with 6 bases between. CDR1 and CDR2 (germline): SGHDT, YYEEEE. The CDR3 extends over 12 amino acids. This CDR3 reads CASSLTENEQFF. The DNA for the CDR3 is TGTGCCAGCAGCTTGACGGAGAATGAGCAGTTCTTC.

The rearrangement joins TRBV21-1 to TRBJ2-7; TRBD2, the table's D call, was not compared with the DNA. TRBV21-1 is tagged as a pseudogene. The CDR3 runs to 15 residues. CDR3: CASSTTNEYKYEQYF. DNA of the CDR3: TGTGCCAGCAGCACAACTAACGAATACAAATACGAGCAGTACTTC.

The chain uses TRBV11-2 and TRBJ1-2, with TRBD1 identical over 7 bases. CDR3 length: 19 residues. J was trimmed by 0 bases and V by 4 bases; bases with no gene match: 17. Germline V gene lookup returns CDR1 SGHAT and CDR2 FQNNGV. CDR3 DNA sequence: TGTGCCAGCAGCTCCATAAAAGGGGACAGTGCACAAGCTAACTATGGCTACACCTTC. Translated: CASSSIKGDSAQANYGYTF.

DNA for the CDR3: TGTGCTAGTGGGACTGGAAACTACGAGCAGTACTTC. Amino acid sequence: CASGTGNYEQYF. The rearrangement joins TRBV12-5 to TRBJ2-7; no clear D gene. Trimming cost V 6 bases and J 3 bases, with 9 bases left between them. The V gene's germline CDR1 is LGHNT and CDR2 FRNRAP. The CDR3 consists of 12 residues.

The gene calls are TRBV10-3 and TRBJ2-7; TRBD1 matches at 8 bases. Losses at the gene ends were 6 bases for V and 3 bases for J; bases not matched to a gene: 10. Germline-derived CDR1 and CDR2 are ENHRY and SYGVKD. The CDR3 is 15 residues long. The CDR3 region has the DNA TGTGCCATCAGGGGAGAGACAGGGGCAAGCTACGAGCAGTACTTC. Residues: CAIRGETGASYEQYF.

V and J are TRBV7-9 and TRBJ2-1, with D perhaps matching TRBD2 (6 bases). The germline V gene has CDR1 SEHNR and CDR2 FQNEAQ (reference sequence). The CDR3 loop spans 15 amino acids. V was shortened by 5 bases and J by 3 bases, with 14 bases between the two germline ends. For the CDR3, the DNA is TGTGCCAGCAGCGATGGGACTGTTAACTACAATGAGCAGTTCTTC. Translated, it gives CASSDGTVNYNEQFF.

In its sample, this clone was seen many times. This chain joins TRBV9 and TRBJ2-7, with D perhaps matching TRBD1 (6 bases). Between the trimmed V and J ends, which lost 4 bases and 2 bases, there was a span of 16 bases. Looked up from germline, CDR1 is SGDLS and CDR2 is YYNGEE. The CDR3 consists of 15 residues. DNA of the CDR3: TGTGCCAGCAGCCCCCGGACAGAATTACCCTACGAGCAGTACTTC. This codes for CASSPRTELPYEQYF.

The J gene is TRBJ1-2, the V gene TRBV27; no firm D call. The length of the CDR3 is 13 residues. The V and J ends lost 3 bases and 2 bases respectively, with 7 bases between them. Germline CDR1 is MNHEY and CDR2 is SMNVEV (reference sequence). The DNA for the CDR3 is TGTGCCAGCAGTTTCGGTAGAAACTATGGCTACACCTTC. Its protein is CASSFGRNYGYTF.

The rearrangement joins TRBV4-1 to TRBJ1-6; D unclear. The CDR3 consists of 15 residues. Germline V lookup: CDR1 MGHRA, CDR2 YSYEKL. V lost 0 bases, J lost 6 bases, and 9 bases lay in between. The DNA of the CDR3 is TGCGCCAGCAGCCAAGATAGCGGGTTTAATTCACCCCTCCACTTT. Its protein product is CASSQDSGFNSPLHF.

The CDR3 sequence is CASSSGGSPPEQYF. CDR3 nucleotides: TGTGCCAGCAGCTCCGGGGGGTCCCCCCCCGAGCAGTACTTC. The rearrangement joins TRBV5-6 to TRBJ2-7; 7 bases are shared with TRBD2. This CDR3 is built from 14 residues. Germline V lookup: CDR1 SGHDT, CDR2 YYEEEE. V lost 3 bases, J lost 6 bases, and 9 bases stayed unmatched.

Written as DNA, the CDR3 is TGTGCCAGCAGTAATGAGGACAGGGGCGGGGGCTACACCTTC. It translates to CASSNEDRGGGYTF. This chain connects TRBV2 to TRBJ1-2, with TRBD1 matching 9 bases. This CDR3 is built from 14 residues. Trimming removed 5 bases from V and 8 bases from J; junction bases left unmatched: 9. The germline CDR1 and CDR2 sequences are SNHLY and FYNNEI.

CDR3 sequence (DNA): TGTGCCAGCAGACGCTCCCGCCTCGGGACAGGGATATACGAGCAGTACTTC. This sequence encodes CASRRSRLGTGIYEQYF. The chain is built from TRBV28 and TRBJ2-7; TRBD1 agrees at 9 bases. This CDR3 is 17 amino acids long. CDR1 MDHEN and CDR2 SYDVKM come from the germline V gene. V shed 6 bases and J 4 bases; nucleotides not matched to a gene: 16. Together with reference TRBV28 and TRBJ2-7, the CDR3 gives the full variable domain: DVKVTQSSRYLVKRTGEKVFLECVQDMDHENMFWYRQDPGLGLRLIYFSYDVKMKEKGDIPEGYSVSREKKERFSLILESASTNQTSMYLCASRRSRLGTGIYEQYFGPGTRLTVT.

The rearrangement joins TRBV6-1 to TRBJ2-3; tentatively, D is TRBD1 (7 bases). Trimming removed 6 bases from V and 5 bases from J, with 9 bases in between. This CDR3 contains 12 residues. CDR1 and CDR2 from the germline V gene are MNHNS and SASEGT. CDR3 region: CASRQGGDTQYF. The CDR3, as DNA: TGTGCCAGCAGGCAGGGGGGAGATACGCAGTATTTT.

The genes are TRBV5-4 and TRBJ1-2; weak D call: TRBD1 (5 bases). Germline CDR1 SGHNT, CDR2 YYREEE (reference sequence). Deletions cut 0 bases from V and 4 bases from J, with 7 bases between. This CDR3 has 13 residues. CDR3 sequence (DNA): TGTGCCAGCAGCTTGGAAGGGGCCTATGGCTACACCTTC. Its protein is CASSLEGAYGYTF.

The chain couples TRBV2 to TRBJ2-7, with D possibly TRBD1 on 5 matching bases. Trimming took 7 bases from V and 2 from J, leaving 12 bases between them. CDR1 and CDR2 (germline): SNHLY, FYNNEI. The CDR3 is 13 amino acids. The DNA for the CDR3 is TGTGCCAGCAAAGTCAGGGAAACCTACGAGCAGTACTTC. Translating gives CASKVRETYEQYF.

This chain joins TRBV5-4 and TRBJ2-1; D remains ambiguous. The V end was cut by 0 bases, the J end by 5 bases, with 15 bases between. Germline V CDR1 and CDR2: SGHNT, YYREEE (reference sequence). The CDR3 sequence is 16 residues long. CDR3 loop: CASSLGGGQLNNEQFF. CDR3 coding DNA: TGTGCCAGCAGCTTGGGAGGCGGTCAGCTCAACAATGAGCAGTTCTTC. The complete variable domain, with remaining parts taken from reference TRBV5-4 and TRBJ2-1, reads ETGVTQSPTHLIKTRGQQVTLRCSSQSGHNTVSWYQQALGQGPQFIFQYYREEENGRGNFPPRFSGLQFPNYSSELNVNALELDDSALYLCASSLGGGQLNNEQFFGPGTRLTVL.

The chain has TRBV6-1 and TRBJ1-5; D perhaps matches TRBD1 (5 bases). V was trimmed by 8 bases and J by 5 bases, leaving 16 bases between them. The CDR3 spans 14 residues. Germline V CDR1 and CDR2: MNHNS, SASEGT. The CDR3 DNA is TGTGCCAGCTGGAGGGGAAGGGTCGATCAGCCCCAGCATTTT. Its translation: CASWRGRVDQPQHF.

The chain links TRBV19 to TRBJ1-4, with a weak D call TRBD1 (5 bases). The germline V gene encodes CDR1 LNHDA and CDR2 SQIVND (reference sequence). V was cut by 3 bases and J by 0 bases, with 8 bases left in between. The CDR3 is made up of 15 amino acids. This CDR3 is CASSIRTTTNEKLFF. The CDR3 DNA is TGTGCCAGTAGTATTAGGACAACAACTAATGAAAAACTGTTTTTT.

This clone was observed a few times. V gene TRBV28 combines with J gene TRBJ1-6, with 9 bases identical to TRBD1. Germline-derived CDR1 and CDR2 are MDHEN and SYDVKM. The length of the CDR3 is 17 residues. V lost 5 bases and J lost 7; bases outside the gene matches: 12. CDR3: CASSRATGGIGNSPLHF. The CDR3 region has the DNA TGTGCCAGCAGTAGGGCGACAGGGGGAATAGGGAATTCACCCCTCCACTTT. The complete variable domain, with remaining parts taken from reference TRBV28 and TRBJ1-6, reads DVKVTQSSRYLVKRTGEKVFLECVQDMDHENMFWYRQDPGLGLRLIYFSYDVKMKEKGDIPEGYSVSREKKERFSLILESASTNQTSMYLCASSRATGGIGNSPLHFGNGTRLTVT.

V and J are TRBV5-8 and TRBJ2-7, with 7 bases aligning to TRBD1. The CDR3 has 15 residues. The junction had 9 bases not matched to a gene; V was cut back by 4 bases and J by 2 bases. CDR1 and CDR2 (germline): SGHTS, YDEGEE. CDR3 region: CASSAGTVYPYEQYF. CDR3 bases: TGTGCCAGCAGCGCCGGGACAGTTTATCCCTACGAGCAGTACTTC.

This chain joins TRBV13 and TRBJ1-2; 7 nucleotides agree with TRBD1. Germline CDR1 reads PRHDT; CDR2 reads FYEKMQ (reference sequence). CDR3 length: 16 amino acids. V lost 0 bases, J lost 3 bases, and 7 bases stayed unmatched. The CDR3 DNA reads TGTGCCAGCAGCTTAGGTTCCGACAGGGCCTACTATGGCTACACCTTC. Its translation: CASSLGSDRAYYGYTF.

The genes are TRBV10-3 and TRBJ2-7; D not resolved. This CDR3 is 15 amino acids long. Germline-derived CDR1 and CDR2 are ENHRY and SYGVKD. Trimming shortened V by 0 bases and J by 2 bases, and 11 bases separated the two germline ends. CDR3 amino acids: CAISESWRSPYEQYF. CDR3 bases: TGTGCCATCAGTGAGTCATGGCGGTCCCCCTACGAGCAGTACTTC.

This chain connects TRBV30 to TRBJ1-5; 7 nucleotides align to TRBD1. CDR3 length: 13 amino acids. From germline, CDR1 is GTSNPN and CDR2 SVGIG (reference sequence). J was trimmed by 3 bases and V by 5 bases; bases with no gene match: 4. The CDR3 is CAWSGGHNQPQHF. The CDR3 DNA follows: TGTGCCTGGTCAGGGGGGCACAATCAGCCCCAGCATTTT.

The rearrangement joins TRBV7-9 to TRBJ2-4, with 10 bases identical to TRBD1. The CDR3 is 17 residues long. Germline V lookup: CDR1 SEHNR, CDR2 FQNEAQ (reference sequence). Trimming cost V 0 bases and J 0 bases; bases outside gene matches: 2. CDR3 loop: CASSLAGQGIAKNIQYF. CDR3 nucleotide sequence: TGTGCCAGCAGCTTAGCGGGACAGGGGATAGCCAAAAACATTCAGTACTTC.